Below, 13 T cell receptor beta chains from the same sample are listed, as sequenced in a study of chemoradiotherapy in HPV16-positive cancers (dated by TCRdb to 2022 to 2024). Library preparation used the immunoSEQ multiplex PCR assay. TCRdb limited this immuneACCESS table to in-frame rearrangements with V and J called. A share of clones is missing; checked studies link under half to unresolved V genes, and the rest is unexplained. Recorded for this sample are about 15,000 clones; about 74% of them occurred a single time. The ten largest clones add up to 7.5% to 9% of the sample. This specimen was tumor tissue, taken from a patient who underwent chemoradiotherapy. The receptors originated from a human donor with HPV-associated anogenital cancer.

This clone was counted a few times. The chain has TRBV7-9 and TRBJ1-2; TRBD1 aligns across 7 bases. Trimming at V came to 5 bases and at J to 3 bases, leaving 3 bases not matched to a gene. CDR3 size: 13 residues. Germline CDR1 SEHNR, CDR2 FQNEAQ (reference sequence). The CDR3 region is CASSRQGDYGYTF. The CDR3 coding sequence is TGTGCCAGCAGCCGACAGGGCGACTATGGCTACACCTTC.

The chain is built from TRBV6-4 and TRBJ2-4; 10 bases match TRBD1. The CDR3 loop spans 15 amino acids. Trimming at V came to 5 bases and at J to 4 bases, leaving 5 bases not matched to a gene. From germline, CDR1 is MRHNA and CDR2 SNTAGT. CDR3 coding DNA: TGTGCCAGCAGTTCCCCGGGACAGGGGAAAAACATTCAGTACTTC. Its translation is CASSSPGQGKNIQYF.

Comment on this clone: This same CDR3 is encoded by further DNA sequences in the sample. The CDR3 reads CASSVAGTQETQYF. As DNA, the CDR3 is TGTGCCAGCAGCGTAGCAGGGACCCAAGAGACCCAGTACTTC. The chain is built from TRBV9 and TRBJ2-5, with D tentatively TRBD1 or TRBD2 (5 bases each). V lost 0 bases, J lost 1 base, and 7 bases lay in between. The CDR3 has 14 residues. CDR1 and CDR2 (germline): SGDLS, YYNGEE.

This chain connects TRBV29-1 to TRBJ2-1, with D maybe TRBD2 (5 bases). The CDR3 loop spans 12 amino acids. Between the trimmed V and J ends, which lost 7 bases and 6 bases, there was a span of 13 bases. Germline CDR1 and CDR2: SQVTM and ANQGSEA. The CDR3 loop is CSAVGVGNEQFF. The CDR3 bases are TGCAGCGCCGTGGGAGTAGGCAATGAGCAGTTCTTC.

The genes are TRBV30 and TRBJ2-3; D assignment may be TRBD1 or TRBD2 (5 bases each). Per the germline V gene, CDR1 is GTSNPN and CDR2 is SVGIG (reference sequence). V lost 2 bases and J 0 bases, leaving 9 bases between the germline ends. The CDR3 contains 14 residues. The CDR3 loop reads CAWSTGDSTDTQYF. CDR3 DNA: TGTGCCTGGAGTACCGGGGACAGCACAGATACGCAGTATTTT.

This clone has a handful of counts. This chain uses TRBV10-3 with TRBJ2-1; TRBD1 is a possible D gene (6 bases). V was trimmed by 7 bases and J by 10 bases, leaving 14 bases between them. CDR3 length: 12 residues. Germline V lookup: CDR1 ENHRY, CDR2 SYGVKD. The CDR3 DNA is TGTGCCATCACCAAAGGGGGAACAGAGCAGTTCTTC. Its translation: CAITKGGTEQFF.

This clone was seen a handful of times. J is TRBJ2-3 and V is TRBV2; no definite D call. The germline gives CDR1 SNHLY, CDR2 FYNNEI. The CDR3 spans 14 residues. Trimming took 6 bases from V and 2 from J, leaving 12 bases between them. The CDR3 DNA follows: TGTGCCAGCAGCCGTGAGTACAACACAGATACGCAGTATTTT. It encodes CASSREYNTDTQYF. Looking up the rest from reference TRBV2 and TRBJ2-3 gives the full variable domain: EPEVTQTPSHQVTQMGQEVILRCVPISNHLYFYWYRQILGQKVEFLVSFYNNEISEKSEIFDDQFSVERPDGSNFTLKIRSTKLEDSAMYFCASSREYNTDTQYFGPGTRLTVL.

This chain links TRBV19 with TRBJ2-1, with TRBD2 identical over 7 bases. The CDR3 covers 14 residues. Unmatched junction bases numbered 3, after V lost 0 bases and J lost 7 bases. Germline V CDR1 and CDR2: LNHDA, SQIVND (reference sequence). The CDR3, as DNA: TGTGCCAGTAGTATAGACCTCGGGGGGAATGAGCAGTTCTTC. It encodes CASSIDLGGNEQFF.

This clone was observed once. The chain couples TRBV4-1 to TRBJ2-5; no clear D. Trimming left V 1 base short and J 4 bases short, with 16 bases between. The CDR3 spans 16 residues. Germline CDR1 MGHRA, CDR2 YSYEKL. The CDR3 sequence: CASSQGLEVAAETQYF. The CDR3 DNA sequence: TGCGCCAGCAGCCAAGGGCTAGAGGTGGCGGCAGAGACCCAGTACTTC.

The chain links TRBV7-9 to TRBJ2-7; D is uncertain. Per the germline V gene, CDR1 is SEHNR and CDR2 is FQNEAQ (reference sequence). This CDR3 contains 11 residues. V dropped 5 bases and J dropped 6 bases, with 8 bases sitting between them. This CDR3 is CASSAAVEQYF. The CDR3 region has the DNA TGTGCCAGCAGCGCTGCAGTCGAGCAGTACTTC.

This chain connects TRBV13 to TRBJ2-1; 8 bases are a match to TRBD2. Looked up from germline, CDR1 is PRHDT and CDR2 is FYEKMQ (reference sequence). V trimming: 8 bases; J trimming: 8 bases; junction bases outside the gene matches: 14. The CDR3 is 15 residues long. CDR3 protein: CASRPTSGGIHEQFF. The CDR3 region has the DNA TGTGCCAGCCGCCCCACCAGCGGGGGTATCCATGAGCAGTTCTTC.

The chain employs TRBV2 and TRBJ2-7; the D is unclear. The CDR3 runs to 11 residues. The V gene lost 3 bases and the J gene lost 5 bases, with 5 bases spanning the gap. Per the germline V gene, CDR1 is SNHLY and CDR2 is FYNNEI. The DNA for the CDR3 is TGTGCCAGCAGTGAGTACGACGAGCAGTACTTC. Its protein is CASSEYDEQYF.

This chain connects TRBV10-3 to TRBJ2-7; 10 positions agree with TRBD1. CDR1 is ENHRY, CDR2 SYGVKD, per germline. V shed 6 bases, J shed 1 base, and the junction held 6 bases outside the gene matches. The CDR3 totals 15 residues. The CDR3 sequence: CAISSWDRGSYEQYF. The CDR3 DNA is TGTGCCATCAGCTCTTGGGACAGGGGATCCTACGAGCAGTACTTC.